The rows below give T cell receptor beta chains drawn from one sample of a study of cytomegalovirus exposure and HLA in healthy donors. Some clones are missing from TCRdb's copy, which holds only in-frame ones; the method was immunoSEQ multiplex PCR. This sample carries more than 95,000 clones, around 61% of them seen once, and the ten largest clones take roughly 3.4%. The sequenced sample was PBMCs. Receptor source: a woman aged 45-65 years in good health and CMV-seronegative. CDR3s include the opening cysteine and the closing phenylalanine or tryptophan. The order of the fields is clone size, D gene, V gene, J gene, CDR3 length, CDR3 DNA, CDR3 protein. D genes are given only for firm matches. Clone size is not always given. Where it is, it says once, few, many or a class for expanded clones.

.	.	TRBV7-9	TRBJ1-1	13	TGTGCCAGCAGCTTAGCCGGAGGGGCCCTCGCTTTCTTT	CASSLAGGALAFF
.	.	TRBV6-6	TRBJ1-2	14	TGTGCCAGCAGGCAAAACAGGAGAGGAATTGGCTACACCTTC	CASRQNRRGIGYTF
.	.	TRBV28	TRBJ1-5	16	TGTGCCAGCAGTTATCCGCGGGTCCCTCCCGGTCAGCCCCAGCATTTT	CASSYPRVPPGQPQHF
.	TRBD1	TRBV7-9	TRBJ1-5	15	TGTGCCAGCAGCCTAGGGACAGGGATATTTCAGCCCCAGCATTTT	CASSLGTGIFQPQHF
few	TRBD1	TRBV27	TRBJ1-5	15	TGTGCCAGCAGTCGACAGGGCCAGGGCAATCAGCCCCAGCATTTT	CASSRQGQGNQPQHF
once	.	TRBV2	TRBJ1-4	13	TGTGCCAGCAGTGGGGTGTCCGCGGGAAAACTGTTTTTT	CASSGVSAGKLFF
few	.	TRBV5-1	TRBJ1-6	16	TGCGCCAGCAGCCTCCAGGGCCCGAGAGGCAATTCACCCCTCCACTTT	CASSLQGPRGNSPLHF
.	.	TRBV27	TRBJ1-4	15	TGTGCCAGCAGTTTATCTAGACAGTTTCAGGAAAAACTGTTTTTT	CASSLSRQFQEKLFF
.	.	TRBV15	TRBJ2-1	15	TGTGCCACCAGCAGACCAGAAAGCTCCTACAATGAGCAGTTCTTC	CATSRPESSYNEQFF
.	TRBD2	TRBV7-9	TRBJ2-3	15	TGTGCCAGCAACGGACTAGCGACTAGCACAGATACGCAGTATTTT	CASNGLATSTDTQYF
.	.	TRBV19	TRBJ1-5	15	TGTGCCAGTAGTATAATGGGGACACCAGATCAGCCCCAGCATTTT	CASSIMGTPDQPQHF
few	.	TRBV6-1	TRBJ2-7	13	TGTGCCAGCTCGGCGAGTTTAGACTACGAGCAGTACTTC	CASSASLDYEQYF
.	.	TRBV5-1	TRBJ2-3	13	TGCGCCAGCAAGGAGGTGGTTGCTGATACGCAGTATTTT	CASKEVVADTQYF
.	TRBD1	TRBV7-3	TRBJ1-1	15	TGTGCCAGCAGCTTAACTCGGGACAGAATTTCTGAAGCTTTCTTT	CASSLTRDRISEAFF
.	TRBD1	TRBV11-2	TRBJ2-5	14	TGTGCCAGCAGCCCCCGGACAGGGGTAGAGACCCAGTACTTC	CASSPRTGVETQYF
.	TRBD1	TRBV5-4	TRBJ1-1	16	TGTGCCAGCAGCTTGCCGAGAGGGGGCATGTATACTGAAGCTTTCTTT	CASSLPRGGMYTEAFF
few	.	TRBV6-6	TRBJ1-5	12	TGTGCCAGCAGTACACAGGGTCAGCCCCAGCATTTT	CASSTQGQPQHF
.	TRBD2	TRBV10-3	TRBJ2-2	15	TGTGCCACCACCGGGACTAGCGGGGGGAGCGGGGAGCTGTTTTTT	CATTGTSGGSGELFF
.	.	TRBV11-3	TRBJ2-2	16	TGTGCCAGCAGCTTAGGAGGGGGTCCGAACACCGGGGAGCTGTTTTTT	CASSLGGGPNTGELFF
.	TRBD1	TRBV9	TRBJ2-3	14	TGTGCCAGCAGCCCGGGACAGGGGACAGATACGCAGTATTTT	CASSPGQGTDTQYF
few	.	TRBV7-9	TRBJ2-6	18	TGTGCCAGCAGCTCCACGCTGGGGCTCCCCTCTGGGGCCAACGTCCTGACTTTC	CASSSTLGLPSGANVLTF
few	.	TRBV4-2	TRBJ2-1	15	TGTGCCAGCAGCCAAGAAAGGAGTTCGAACAATGAGCAGTTCTTC	CASSQERSSNNEQFF
few	.	TRBV15	TRBJ2-6	16	TGTGCCACCAGCAGACTAGCAAGGTCAGGGGCCAACGTCCTGACTTTC	CATSRLARSGANVLTF
.	TRBD1	TRBV18	TRBJ1-5	14	TGTGCCAGCTCAGCAGACAGGGAAGATCAGCCCCAGCATTTT	CASSADREDQPQHF
.	.	TRBV5-1	TRBJ2-3	15	TGCGCCAGCAGCTTAGGTAGCGTCGGCACAGATACGCAGTATTTT	CASSLGSVGTDTQYF
.	.	TRBV28	TRBJ2-1	14	TGTGCCAGCAGTCAGGGGAGCTCCTACAATGAGCAGTTCTTC	CASSQGSSYNEQFF
few	.	TRBV27	TRBJ2-1	13	TGTGCCAGCAGTTCGACTGGCTACAATGAGCAGTTCTTC	CASSSTGYNEQFF
.	TRBD1	TRBV6-4	TRBJ1-1	13	TGTGCCAGCAGGGGACAGGGAGGCACTGAAGCTTTCTTT	CASRGQGGTEAFF
.	TRBD1	TRBV5-1	TRBJ1-6	15	TGCGCCAGCAGCACCCGGGACAGTAAGACGTCACCCCTCCACTTT	CASSTRDSKTSPLHF
.	TRBD1	TRBV5-1	TRBJ1-4	14	TGCGCCAGCAGCCAGGGACAGGGCGGTGAAAAACTGTTTTTT	CASSQGQGGEKLFF
.	TRBD1	TRBV5-1	TRBJ1-3	16	TGCGCCAGCAGCTTGGCCGGGGGGGACAGAGGAAACACCATATATTTT	CASSLAGGDRGNTIYF
.	.	TRBV25-1	TRBJ1-2	13	TGTGCCAGCAGTGGCAGGGGCCTCTATGGCTACACCTTC	CASSGRGLYGYTF
.	.	TRBV18	TRBJ1-6	14	TGTGCCAGCTCACCAAGACAGGCTGTATCACCCCTCCACTTT	CASSPRQAVSPLHF
.	TRBD1	TRBV27	TRBJ1-2	16	TGTGCCAGCAGTCAGATAAGACAGGGGGGGTCCTATAGCTACACCTTC	CASSQIRQGGSYSYTF
.	TRBD2	TRBV7-9	TRBJ2-7	15	TGTGCCAGCAGCACACGAGCGGGAAGCTCCTACGAGCAGTACTTC	CASSTRAGSSYEQYF
.	TRBD2	TRBV25-1	TRBJ2-7	13	TGTGCCAGCACAGAGCCGGGGGGCTACGAGCAGTACTTC	CASTEPGGYEQYF
many	.	TRBV10-3	TRBJ1-4	16	TGTGCCATCGGTACAGGGCCGACTGCAACTAATGAAAAACTGTTTTTT	CAIGTGPTATNEKLFF
few	.	TRBV19	TRBJ2-1	15	TGTGCCAGTAGTATAACGGGACTCCTTTATGATGAGCAGTTCTTC	CASSITGLLYDEQFF
.	.	TRBV5-1	TRBJ2-7	15	TGCGCCAGCAATGGAGGGGACGGGGGCTCCTACGAGCAGTACTTC	CASNGGDGGSYEQYF
.	TRBD1	TRBV2	TRBJ2-2	14	TGTGCCAGTGCTACCGGGACAGCATCCGGGGAGCTGTTTTTT	CASATGTASGELFF
few	TRBD1	TRBV29-1	TRBJ2-3	14	TGCAGCGTACCGGACAGGGCGGGGACAGATACGCAGTATTTT	CSVPDRAGTDTQYF
.	TRBD1	TRBV5-6	TRBJ2-5	16	TGTGCCAGCAGGCTTGGGGCAGGGGGCGGGTTTCATGTACAGTACTTC	CASRLGAGGGFHVQYF